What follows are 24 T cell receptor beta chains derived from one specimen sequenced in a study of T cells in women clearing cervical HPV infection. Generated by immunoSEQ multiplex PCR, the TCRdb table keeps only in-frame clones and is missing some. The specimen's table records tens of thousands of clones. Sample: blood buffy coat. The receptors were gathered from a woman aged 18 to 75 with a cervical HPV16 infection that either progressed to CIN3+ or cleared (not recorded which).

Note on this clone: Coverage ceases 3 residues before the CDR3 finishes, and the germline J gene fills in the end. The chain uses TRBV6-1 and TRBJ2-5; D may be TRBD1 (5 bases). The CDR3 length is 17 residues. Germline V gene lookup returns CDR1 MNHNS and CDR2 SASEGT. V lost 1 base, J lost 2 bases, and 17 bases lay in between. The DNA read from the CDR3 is TGTGCCAGCAGTGAAGGACGAAGAGCGACAGCACAAGAGACC. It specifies CASSEGRRATAQET. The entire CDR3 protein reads CASSEGRRATAQETQYF.

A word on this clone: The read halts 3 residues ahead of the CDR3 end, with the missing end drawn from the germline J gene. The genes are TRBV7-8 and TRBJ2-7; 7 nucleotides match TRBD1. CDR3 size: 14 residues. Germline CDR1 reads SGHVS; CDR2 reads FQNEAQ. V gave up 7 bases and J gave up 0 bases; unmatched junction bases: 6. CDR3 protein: CASTWDSTSYEQYF. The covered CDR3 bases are TGTGCCAGCACCTGGGACAGCACCTCCTACGAG.

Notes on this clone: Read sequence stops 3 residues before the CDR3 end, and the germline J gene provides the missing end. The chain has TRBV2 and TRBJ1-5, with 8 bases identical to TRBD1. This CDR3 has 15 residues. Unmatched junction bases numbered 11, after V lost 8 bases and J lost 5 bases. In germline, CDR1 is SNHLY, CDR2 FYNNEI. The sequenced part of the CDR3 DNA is TGTGCCAGCCTACCCACCTCAGGGGGCTATCAGCCC. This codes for CASLPTSGGYQP. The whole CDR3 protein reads CASLPTSGGYQPQHF.

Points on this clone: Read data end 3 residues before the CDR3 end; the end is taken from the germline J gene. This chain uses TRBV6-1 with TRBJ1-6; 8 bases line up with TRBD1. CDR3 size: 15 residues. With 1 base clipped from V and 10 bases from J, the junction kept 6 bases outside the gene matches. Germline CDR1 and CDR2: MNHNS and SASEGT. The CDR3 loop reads CASSEVDRVGSPLHF. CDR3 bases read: TGTGCCAGCAGTGAAGTGGACAGGGTTGGCTCACCC.

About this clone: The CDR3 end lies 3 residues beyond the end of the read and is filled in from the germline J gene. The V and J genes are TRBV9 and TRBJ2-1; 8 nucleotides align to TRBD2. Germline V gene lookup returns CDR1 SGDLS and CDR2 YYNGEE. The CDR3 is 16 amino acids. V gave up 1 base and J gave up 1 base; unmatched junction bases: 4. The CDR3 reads CASSVSIAGSYNEQFF. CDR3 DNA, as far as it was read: TGTGCCAGCAGCGTATCAATAGCGGGATCCTACAATGAG. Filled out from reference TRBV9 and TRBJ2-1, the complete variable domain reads DSGVTQTPKHLITATGQRVTLRCSPRSGDLSVYWYQQSLDQGLQFLIQYYNGEERAKGNILERFSAQQFPDLHSELNLSSLELGDSALYFCASSVSIAGSYNEQFFGPGTRLTVL.

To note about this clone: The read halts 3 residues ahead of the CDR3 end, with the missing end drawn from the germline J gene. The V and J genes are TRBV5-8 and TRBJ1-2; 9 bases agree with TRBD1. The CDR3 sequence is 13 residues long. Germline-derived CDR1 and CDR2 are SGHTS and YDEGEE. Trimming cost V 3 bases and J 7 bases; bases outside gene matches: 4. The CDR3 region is CASSSDRGGGYTF. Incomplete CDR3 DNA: TGTGCCAGCAGCTCGGACAGGGGAGGTGGC.

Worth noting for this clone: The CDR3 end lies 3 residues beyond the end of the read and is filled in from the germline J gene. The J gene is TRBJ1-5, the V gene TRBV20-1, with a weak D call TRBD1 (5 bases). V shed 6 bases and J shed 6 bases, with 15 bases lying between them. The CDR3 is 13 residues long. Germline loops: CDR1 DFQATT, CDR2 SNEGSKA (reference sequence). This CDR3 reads CSASGGSGQPQHF. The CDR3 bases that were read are TGCAGTGCCAGTGGGGGGTCGGGTCAGCCC.

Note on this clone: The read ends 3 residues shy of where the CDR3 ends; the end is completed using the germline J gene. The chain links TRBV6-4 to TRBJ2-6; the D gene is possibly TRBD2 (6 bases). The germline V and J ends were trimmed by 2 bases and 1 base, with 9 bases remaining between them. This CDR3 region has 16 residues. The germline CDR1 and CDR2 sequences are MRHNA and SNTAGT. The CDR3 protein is CASSDGGPSGANVLTF. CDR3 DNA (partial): TGTGCCAGCAGTGACGGAGGGCCGTCTGGGGCCAACGTC.

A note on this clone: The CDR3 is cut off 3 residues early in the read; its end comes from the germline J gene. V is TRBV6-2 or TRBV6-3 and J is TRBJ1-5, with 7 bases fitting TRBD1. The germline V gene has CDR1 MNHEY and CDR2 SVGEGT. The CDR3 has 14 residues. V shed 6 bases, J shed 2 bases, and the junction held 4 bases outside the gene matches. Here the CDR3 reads CASRPGQRNQPQHF. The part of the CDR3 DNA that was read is TGTGCCAGCAGGCCGGGACAGCGCAATCAGCCC.

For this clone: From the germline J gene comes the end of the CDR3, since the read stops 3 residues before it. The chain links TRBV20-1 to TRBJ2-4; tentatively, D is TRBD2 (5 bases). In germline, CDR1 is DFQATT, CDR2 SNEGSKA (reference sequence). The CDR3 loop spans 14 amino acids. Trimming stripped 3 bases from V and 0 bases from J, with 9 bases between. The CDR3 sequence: CSASSAAAKNIQYF. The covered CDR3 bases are TGCAGTGCTAGCTCAGCGGCAGCCAAAAACATT.

The sequenced part of the CDR3 DNA is TGTGCCAGTAGTATTCAAGCGGGAGGGCCGCGAAATGAG. It specifies CASSIQAGGPRNE. The CDR3 as a whole reads CASSIQAGGPRNEQFF. This chain joins TRBV19 and TRBJ2-1; 10 positions match TRBD2. The read stops 3 residues short of the end of the CDR3; the missing end is completed from the germline J gene. This CDR3 region has 16 residues. Germline CDR1 LNHDA, CDR2 SQIVND (reference sequence). The V gene end was trimmed by 3 bases and the J gene end by 7 bases; junction bases not matched to a gene: 9.

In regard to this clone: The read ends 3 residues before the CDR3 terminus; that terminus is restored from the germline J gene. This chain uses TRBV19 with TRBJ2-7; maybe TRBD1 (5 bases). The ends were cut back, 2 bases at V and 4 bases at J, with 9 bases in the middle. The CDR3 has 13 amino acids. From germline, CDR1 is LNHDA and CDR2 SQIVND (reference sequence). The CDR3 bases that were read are TGTGCCAGTAGTATAAGCAGGGAATACGAG. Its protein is CASSISREYE. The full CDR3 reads CASSISREYEQYF. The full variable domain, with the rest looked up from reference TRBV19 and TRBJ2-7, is DGGITQSPKYLFRKEGQNVTLSCEQNLNHDAMYWYRQDPGQGLRLIYYSQIVNDFQKGDIAEGYSVSREKKESFPLTVTSAQKNPTAFYLCASSISREYEQYFGPGTRLTVT.

The CDR3 loop is CASGGQETNEQYF. CDR3 bases read: TGTGCCAGCGGGGGACAGGAGACAAACGAG. The chain recombines TRBV6-2 or TRBV6-3 with TRBJ2-7; the match to TRBD1 covers 8 bases. Read coverage stops 3 residues before the CDR3 terminus; the germline J gene supplies the remainder. Trimming took 8 bases from V and 5 from J; bases not matched to a gene: 8. This CDR3 spans 13 amino acids. Germline CDR1 reads MNHEY; CDR2 reads SVGEGT.

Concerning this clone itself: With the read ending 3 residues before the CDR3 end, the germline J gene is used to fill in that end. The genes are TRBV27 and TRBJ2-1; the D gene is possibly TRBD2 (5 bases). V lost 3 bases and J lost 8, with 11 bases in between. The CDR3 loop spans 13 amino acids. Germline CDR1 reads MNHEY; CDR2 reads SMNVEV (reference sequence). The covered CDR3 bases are TGTGCCAGCAGTTTTTCGGGGTTCGATGAG. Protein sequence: CASSFSGFDE. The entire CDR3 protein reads CASSFSGFDEQFF.

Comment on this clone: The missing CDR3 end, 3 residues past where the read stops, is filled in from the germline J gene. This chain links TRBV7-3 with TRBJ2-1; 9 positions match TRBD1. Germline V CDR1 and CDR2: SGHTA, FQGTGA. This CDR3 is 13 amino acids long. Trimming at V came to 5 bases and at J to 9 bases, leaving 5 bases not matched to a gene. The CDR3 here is CASSRTGGSEQFF. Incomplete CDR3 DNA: TGTGCCAGCAGCCGTACAGGGGGCAGTGAG.

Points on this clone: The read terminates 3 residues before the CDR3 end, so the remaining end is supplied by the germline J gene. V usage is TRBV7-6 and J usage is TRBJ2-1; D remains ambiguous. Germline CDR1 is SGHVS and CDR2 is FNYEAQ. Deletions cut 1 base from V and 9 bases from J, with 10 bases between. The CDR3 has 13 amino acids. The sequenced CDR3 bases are TGTGCCAGCAGCTTAGAAGTGACTGGTGAG. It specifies CASSLEVTGE. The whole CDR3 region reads CASSLEVTGEQFF.

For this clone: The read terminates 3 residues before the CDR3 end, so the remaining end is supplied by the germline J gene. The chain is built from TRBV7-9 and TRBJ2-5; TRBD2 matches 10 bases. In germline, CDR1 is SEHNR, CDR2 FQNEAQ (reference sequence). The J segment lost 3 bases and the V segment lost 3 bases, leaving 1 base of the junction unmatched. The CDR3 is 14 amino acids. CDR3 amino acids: CASSFGLAEETQYF. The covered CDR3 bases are TGTGCCAGCAGCTTTGGACTAGCGGAAGAGACC.

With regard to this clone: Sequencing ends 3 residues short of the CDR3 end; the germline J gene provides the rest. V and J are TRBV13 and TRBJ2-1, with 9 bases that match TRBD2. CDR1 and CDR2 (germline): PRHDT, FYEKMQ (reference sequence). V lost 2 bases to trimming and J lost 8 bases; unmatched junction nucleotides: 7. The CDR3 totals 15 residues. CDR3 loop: CASSLMLAGKHEQFF. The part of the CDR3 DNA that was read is TGTGCCAGCAGCTTAATGCTAGCGGGGAAACATGAG.

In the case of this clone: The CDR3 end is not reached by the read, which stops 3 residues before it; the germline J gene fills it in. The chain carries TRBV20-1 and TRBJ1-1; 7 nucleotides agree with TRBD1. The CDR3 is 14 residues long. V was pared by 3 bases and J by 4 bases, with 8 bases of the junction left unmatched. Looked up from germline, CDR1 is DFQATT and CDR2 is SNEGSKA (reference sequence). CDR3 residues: CSASFATGATEAFF. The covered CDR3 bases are TGCAGTGCTAGTTTTGCCACAGGGGCCACTGAA.

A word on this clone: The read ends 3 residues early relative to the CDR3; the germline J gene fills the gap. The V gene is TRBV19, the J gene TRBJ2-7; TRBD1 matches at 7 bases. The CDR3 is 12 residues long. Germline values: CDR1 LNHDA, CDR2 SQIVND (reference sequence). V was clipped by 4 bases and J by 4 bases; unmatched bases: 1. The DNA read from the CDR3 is TGTGCCAGTAGTACGGGACAGTACGAG. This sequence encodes CASSTGQYE. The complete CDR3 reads CASSTGQYEQYF.

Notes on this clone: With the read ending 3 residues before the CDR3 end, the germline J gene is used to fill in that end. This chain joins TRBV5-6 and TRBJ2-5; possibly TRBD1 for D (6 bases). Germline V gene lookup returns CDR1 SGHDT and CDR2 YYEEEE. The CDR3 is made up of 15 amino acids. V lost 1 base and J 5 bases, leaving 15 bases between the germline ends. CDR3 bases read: TGTGCCAGCAGCTTGATAGGGCAGGGGACCGAGACC. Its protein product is CASSLIGQGTET. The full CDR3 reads CASSLIGQGTETQYF.

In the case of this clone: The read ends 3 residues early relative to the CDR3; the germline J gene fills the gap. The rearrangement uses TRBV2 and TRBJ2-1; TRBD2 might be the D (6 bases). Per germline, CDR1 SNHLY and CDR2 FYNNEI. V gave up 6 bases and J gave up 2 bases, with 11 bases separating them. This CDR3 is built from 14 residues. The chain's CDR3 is CASSPAGAYNEQFF. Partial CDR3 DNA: TGTGCCAGCAGCCCAGCGGGTGCCTACAATGAG.

This chain's CDR3 is CASSLAPRIRGNSPLHF. The DNA read from the CDR3 is TGTGCCAGCAGCTTAGCCCCACGAATCCGGGGGAATTCACCC. J is TRBJ1-6 and V is TRBV7-2; D may be TRBD1 (5 bases). The read is 3 residues too short to cover the CDR3 end, so that end is filled in from the germline J gene. Trimming left V 0 bases short and J 7 bases short, with 16 bases between. In germline, CDR1 is SGHTA, CDR2 FQGNSA. CDR3 size: 17 residues.

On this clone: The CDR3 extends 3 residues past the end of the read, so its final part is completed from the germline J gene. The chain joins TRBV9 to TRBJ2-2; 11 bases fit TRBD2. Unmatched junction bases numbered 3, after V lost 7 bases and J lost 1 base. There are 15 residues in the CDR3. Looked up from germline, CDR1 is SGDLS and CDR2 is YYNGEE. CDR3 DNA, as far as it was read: TGTGCCAGCCAACTAGCGGGAGAGAACACCGGGGAG. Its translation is CASQLAGENTGE. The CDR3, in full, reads CASQLAGENTGELFF.